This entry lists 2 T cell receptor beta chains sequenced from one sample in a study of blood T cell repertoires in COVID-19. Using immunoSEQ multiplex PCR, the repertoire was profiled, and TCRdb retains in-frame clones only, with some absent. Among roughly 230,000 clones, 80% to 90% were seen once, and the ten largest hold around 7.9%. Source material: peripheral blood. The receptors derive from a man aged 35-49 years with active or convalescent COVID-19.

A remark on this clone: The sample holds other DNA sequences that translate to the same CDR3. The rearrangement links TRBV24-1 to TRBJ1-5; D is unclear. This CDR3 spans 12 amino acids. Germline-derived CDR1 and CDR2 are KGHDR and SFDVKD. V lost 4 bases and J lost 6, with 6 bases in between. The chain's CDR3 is CATSDSRQPQHF. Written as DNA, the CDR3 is TGTGCCACCAGTGACTCTCGTCAGCCCCAGCATTTT.

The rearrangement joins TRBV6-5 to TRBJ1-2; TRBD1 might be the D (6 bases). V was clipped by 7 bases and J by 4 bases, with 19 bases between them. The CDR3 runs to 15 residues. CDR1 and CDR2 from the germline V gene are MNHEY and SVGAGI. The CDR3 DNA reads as TGTGCCAGCATAGACGACGGGGGGCGCGGCTATGGCTACACCTTC. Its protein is CASIDDGGRGYGYTF.